This T cell receptor beta chain emerged from a study of T cell clonotyping in hematopoietic cell transplantation. General study findings and limits: Cells were unsorted, so CD4 and CD8 contributions were not separated.

Concerning this clone itself: Its antigen is as yet unknown.

Clones were sequenced by immunoSEQ multiplex PCR, and TCRdb holds only the in-frame ones, with some missing. The sample has about 36,000 clones; 80% to 90% are singletons. The source of this sequence is a woman aged 40 to 50 in good health. Some clones in this sample may be carry-over from other donors' samples. The specimen sequenced was peripheral blood mononuclear cells.

CDR3 DNA: TGCGCCAGCAGCCGAGCGGGGGCCGAGCAGTACTTC. Amino acid sequence: CASSRAGAEQYF. V gene TRBV4-1 combines with J gene TRBJ2-7; 8 bases line up with TRBD2. Trimming cost V 4 bases and J 6 bases; bases outside gene matches: 2. This CDR3 is 12 amino acids long. Germline V gene lookup returns CDR1 MGHRA and CDR2 YSYEKL.